The sequence of this T cell receptor (beta chain) was determined in a study of graft-versus-host responses after intestinal transplantation (dated by TCRdb to the early 2020s). Notes on the research overall: The transplants that recipients received were multivisceral, liver-intestinal, or isolated intestinal. All recipients received anti-thymocyte globulin induction followed by maintenance tacrolimus and steroids for around 3 years. After intestinal transplantation, graft-versus-host and host-versus-graft alloreactive T cell clones in the graft, circulation and bone marrow were tracked using bulk TCR-beta CDR3 sequencing. To identify alloreactive clones, pre-transplant mixed lymphocyte reaction products were sequenced and compared with unstimulated pre-transplant donor and recipient T cells. A cohort of about 26 intestinal transplant recipients, including one retransplant, was enrolled, and 3 patients lacking pretransplant specimens were excluded. Donor T cell macrochimerism was defined as a peak of at least 4% donor T cells among recipient peripheral blood mononuclear cells. Rather than being sequenced by the commercial service, samples from three later patients were sequenced in-house on an Illumina MiSeq and processed with MiXCR. Study-wide conclusions, independent of this receptor: GvH clones turned up in recipient bone marrow, with some appearing earlier in ileal mucosa or blood, a pattern consistent with an intestinal mucosal origin. The conclusions were limited by the relatively low number and heterogeneity of the intestinal transplant patients. Peak levels of circulating GvH clones were associated with declines in HvG clones early after transplant. In the allografts of patients with donor T cell macrochimerism, GvH to HvG T cell clonal ratios were high.

This clone turned up a few times. No much larger clone is present one base from it, and per-base qualities are unavailable. V gives up 1 base and J gives up 2 bases, and the segment between their germline ends measures 10 bases. The CDR3 starts with the cysteine, ends with the phenylalanine, and has 15 residues. Only the CDR3 DNA stays, 45 bases, in frame from base 1. CDR1 and CDR2, per the germline V gene, are MDHEN and SYDVKM. Receptors were amplified or captured by the immunoSEQ multiplex PCR assay. In most patients, genomic DNA was isolated using the Qiagen DNeasy Blood and Tissue Kit and sent frozen to Adaptive Biotechnologies for TCR sequencing. Adaptive Biotechnologies carried out high-throughput TCR-beta CDR3 sequencing of genomic DNA for most patients. The paper's processing steps were these. TCR sequencing data for around 19 patients were retrieved from Adaptive's ImmunoSEQ software; a few other patients were processed with MiXCR and VDJtools. To correct CD4 versus CD8 sorting errors, any sequence found in both subsets at a frequency ratio below 5:1 was removed. Because the origin of CDR3 nucleotide sequences shared between donor and recipient could not be assigned, those sequences were removed. To be classed as alloreactive, a clone needed at least 2-fold expansion over unstimulated cells and a minimum CFSE-low frequency of 0.002% (template counts) or 0.001% (read counts). Clones detected in sequenced pre-transplant spleen, lymph node, or MLR CFSE-low populations of the donor or recipient were defined as mappable. Cumulative frequency of alloreactive clones was calculated as a percentage of all sequences weighted by copy number. This is the immuneACCESS table as TCRdb keeps it, with only in-frame sequences that have V and J called. A part of the clones is gone; compared with another copy, unresolved V genes explain less than half, and the rest is unexplained. The DNA was the basis for D and trimming; V, J and clone size are from that table. In all, the sample holds 12,000 to 15,000 clones, and 25% to 35% of those were seen once. The ten largest clones represent 3.9% of the sample.

In light of the paper, this sample's time point label describes: cells obtained before transplantation from donor or recipient. In the mixed lymphocyte reactions, some 200,000 CFSE-labeled pre-transplant responders were plated with some 200,000 irradiated violet-dye-labeled stimulators and cultured for six to seven days. After the mixed lymphocyte reaction, proliferating CD3+CD4+CFSE-low and CD3+CD8+CFSE-low responder cells were FACS-sorted on a BD Influx sorter. The sequence came from a human patient who received an intestinal transplant. In this chain, TRBV28 is recombined with TRBJ2-3, and possibly TRBD2, on 5 matching bases. Sequenced here: alloreactive CD4+ T cells from a mixed lymphocyte reaction culture, sampled before intestinal transplant. The cell subset or site label here, explained by the study, means: CFSE-low proliferating T cells sorted from approximately 6-day pre-transplant mixed lymphocyte reaction (GvH or HvG direction). The nucleotides read TGTGCCAGCAGTTTATCCGGCGGGTTCACAGATACGCAGTATTTT. Its coded protein is CASSLSGGFTDTQYF. The full variable domain, with segments outside the CDR3 supplied by the reference TRBV28 and TRBJ2-3 proteins, appears as DVKVTQSSRYLVKRTGEKVFLECVQDMDHENMFWYRQDPGLGLRLIYFSYDVKMKEKGDIPEGYSVSREKKERFSLILESASTNQTSMYLCASSLSGGFTDTQYFGPGTRLTVL.